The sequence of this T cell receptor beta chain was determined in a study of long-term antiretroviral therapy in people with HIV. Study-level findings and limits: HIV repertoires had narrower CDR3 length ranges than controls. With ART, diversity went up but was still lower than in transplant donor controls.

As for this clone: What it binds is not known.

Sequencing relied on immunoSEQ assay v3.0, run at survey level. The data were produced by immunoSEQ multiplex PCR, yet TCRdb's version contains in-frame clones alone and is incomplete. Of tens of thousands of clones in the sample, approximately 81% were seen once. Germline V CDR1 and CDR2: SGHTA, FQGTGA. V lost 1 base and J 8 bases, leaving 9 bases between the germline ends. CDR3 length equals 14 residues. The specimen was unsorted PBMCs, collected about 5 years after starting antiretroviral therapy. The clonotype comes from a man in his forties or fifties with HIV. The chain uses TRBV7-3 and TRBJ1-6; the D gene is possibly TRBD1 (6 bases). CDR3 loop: CASSLKGGHSPLHF. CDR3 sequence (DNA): TGTGCCAGCAGCTTAAAAGGGGGGCATTCACCCCTCCACTTT.